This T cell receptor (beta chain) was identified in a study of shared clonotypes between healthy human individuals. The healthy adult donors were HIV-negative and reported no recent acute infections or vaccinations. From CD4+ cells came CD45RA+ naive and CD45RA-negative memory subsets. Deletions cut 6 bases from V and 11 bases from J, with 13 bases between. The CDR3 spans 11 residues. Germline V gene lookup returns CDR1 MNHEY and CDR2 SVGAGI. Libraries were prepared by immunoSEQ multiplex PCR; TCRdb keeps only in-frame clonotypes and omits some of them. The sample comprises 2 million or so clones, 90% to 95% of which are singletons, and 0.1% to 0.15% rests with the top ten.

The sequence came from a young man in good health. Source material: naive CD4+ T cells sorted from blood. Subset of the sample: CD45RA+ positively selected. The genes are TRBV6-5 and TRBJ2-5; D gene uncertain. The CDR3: CASSLGLEQYF. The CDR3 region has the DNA TGTGCCAGCAGCCTAGGGTTGGAGCAGTACTTC.